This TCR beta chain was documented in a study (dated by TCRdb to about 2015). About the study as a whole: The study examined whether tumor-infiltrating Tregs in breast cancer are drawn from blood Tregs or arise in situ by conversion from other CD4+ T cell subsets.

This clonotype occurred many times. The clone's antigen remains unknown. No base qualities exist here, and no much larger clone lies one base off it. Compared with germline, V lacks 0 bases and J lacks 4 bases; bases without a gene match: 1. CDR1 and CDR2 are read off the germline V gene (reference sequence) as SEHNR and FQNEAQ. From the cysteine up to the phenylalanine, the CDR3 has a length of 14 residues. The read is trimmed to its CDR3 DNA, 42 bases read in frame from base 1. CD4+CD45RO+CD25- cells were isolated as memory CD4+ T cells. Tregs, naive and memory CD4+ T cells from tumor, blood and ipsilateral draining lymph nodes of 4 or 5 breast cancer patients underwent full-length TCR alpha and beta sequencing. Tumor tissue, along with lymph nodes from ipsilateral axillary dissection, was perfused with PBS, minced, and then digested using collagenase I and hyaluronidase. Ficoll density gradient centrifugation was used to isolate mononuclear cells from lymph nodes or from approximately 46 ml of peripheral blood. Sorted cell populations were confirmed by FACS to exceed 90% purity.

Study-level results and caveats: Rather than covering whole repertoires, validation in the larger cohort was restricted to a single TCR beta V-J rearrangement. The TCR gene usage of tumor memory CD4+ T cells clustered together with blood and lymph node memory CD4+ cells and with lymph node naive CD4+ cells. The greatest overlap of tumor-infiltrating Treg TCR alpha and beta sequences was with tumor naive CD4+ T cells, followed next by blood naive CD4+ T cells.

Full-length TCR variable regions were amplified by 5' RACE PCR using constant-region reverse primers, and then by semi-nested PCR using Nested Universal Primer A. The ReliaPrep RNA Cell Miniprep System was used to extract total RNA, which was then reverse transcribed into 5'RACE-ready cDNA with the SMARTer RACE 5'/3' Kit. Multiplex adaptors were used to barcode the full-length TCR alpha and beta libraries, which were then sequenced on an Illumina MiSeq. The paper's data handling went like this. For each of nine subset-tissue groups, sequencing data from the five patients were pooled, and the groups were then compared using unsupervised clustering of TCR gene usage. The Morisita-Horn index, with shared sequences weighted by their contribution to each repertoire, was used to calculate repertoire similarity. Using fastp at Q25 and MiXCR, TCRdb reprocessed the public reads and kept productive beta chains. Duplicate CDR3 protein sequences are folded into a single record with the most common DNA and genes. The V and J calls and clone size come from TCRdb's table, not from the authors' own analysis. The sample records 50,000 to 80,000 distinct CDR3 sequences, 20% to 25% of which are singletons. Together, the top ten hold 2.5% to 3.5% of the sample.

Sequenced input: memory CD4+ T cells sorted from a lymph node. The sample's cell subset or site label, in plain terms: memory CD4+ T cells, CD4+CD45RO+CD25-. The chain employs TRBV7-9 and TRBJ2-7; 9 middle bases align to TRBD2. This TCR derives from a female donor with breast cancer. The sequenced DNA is TGTGCCAGCAGCTTAGCTAGCGGGAGTTACGAGCAGTACTTC. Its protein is CASSLASGSYEQYF.